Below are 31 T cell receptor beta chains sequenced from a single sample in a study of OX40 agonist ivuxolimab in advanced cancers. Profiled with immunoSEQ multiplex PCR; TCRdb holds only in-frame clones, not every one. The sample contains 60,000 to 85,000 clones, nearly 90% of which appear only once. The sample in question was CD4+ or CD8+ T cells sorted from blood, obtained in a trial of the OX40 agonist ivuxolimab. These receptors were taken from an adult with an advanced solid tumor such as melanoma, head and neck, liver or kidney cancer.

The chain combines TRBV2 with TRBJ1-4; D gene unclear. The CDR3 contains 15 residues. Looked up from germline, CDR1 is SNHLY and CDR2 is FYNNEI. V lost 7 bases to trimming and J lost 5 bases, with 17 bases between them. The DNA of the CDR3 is TGTGCCAGCAAATGGGAAGGTGGGGAAAATGAAAAACTGTTTTTT. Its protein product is CASKWEGGENEKLFF.

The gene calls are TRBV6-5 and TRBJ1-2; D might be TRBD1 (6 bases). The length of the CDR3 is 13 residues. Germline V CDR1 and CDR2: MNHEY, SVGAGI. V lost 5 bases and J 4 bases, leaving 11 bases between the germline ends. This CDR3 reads CASSPRGTYGYTF. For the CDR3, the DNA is TGTGCCAGCAGTCCCAGGGGAACCTATGGCTACACCTTC.

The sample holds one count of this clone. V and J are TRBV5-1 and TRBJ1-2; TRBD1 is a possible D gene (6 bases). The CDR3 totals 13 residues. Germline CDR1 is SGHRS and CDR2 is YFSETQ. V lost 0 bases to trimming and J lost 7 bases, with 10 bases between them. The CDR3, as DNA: TGCGCCAGCAGCTTGGGGACAGTATCTGGCTACACCTTC. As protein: CASSLGTVSGYTF.

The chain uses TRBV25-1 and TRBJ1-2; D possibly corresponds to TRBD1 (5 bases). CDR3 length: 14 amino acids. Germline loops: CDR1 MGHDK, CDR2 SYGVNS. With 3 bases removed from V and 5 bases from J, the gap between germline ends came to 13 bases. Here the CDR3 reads CASSDRALRYGYTF. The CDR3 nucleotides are TGTGCCAGCAGTGACAGGGCTCTGAGGTATGGCTACACCTTC.

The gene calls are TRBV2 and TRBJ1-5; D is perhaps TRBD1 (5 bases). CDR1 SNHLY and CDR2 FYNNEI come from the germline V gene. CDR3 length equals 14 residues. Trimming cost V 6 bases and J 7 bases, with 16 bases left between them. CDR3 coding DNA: TGTGCCAGCAGCCCTGGGGCAGGGAGACAGCCCCAGCATTTT. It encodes CASSPGAGRQPQHF.

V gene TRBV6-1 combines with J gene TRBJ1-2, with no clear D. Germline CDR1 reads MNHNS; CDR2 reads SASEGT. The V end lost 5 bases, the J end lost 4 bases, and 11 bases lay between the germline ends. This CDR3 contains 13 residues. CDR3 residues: CASSSSGSYGYTF. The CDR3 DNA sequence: TGTGCCAGCAGTAGCAGCGGGTCCTATGGCTACACCTTC.

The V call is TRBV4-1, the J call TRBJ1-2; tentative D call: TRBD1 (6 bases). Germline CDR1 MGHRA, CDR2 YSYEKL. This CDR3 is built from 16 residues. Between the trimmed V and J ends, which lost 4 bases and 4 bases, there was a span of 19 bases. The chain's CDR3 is CASSRKDPTGPYGYTF. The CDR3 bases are TGCGCCAGCAGCCGCAAGGACCCGACAGGTCCCTATGGCTACACCTTC.

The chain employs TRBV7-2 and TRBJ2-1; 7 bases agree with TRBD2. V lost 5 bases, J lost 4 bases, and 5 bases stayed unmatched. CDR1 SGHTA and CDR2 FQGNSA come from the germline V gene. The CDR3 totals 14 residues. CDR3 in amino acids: CASSPGLVYNEQFF. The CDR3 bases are TGTGCCAGCAGCCCAGGACTAGTTTACAATGAGCAGTTCTTC.

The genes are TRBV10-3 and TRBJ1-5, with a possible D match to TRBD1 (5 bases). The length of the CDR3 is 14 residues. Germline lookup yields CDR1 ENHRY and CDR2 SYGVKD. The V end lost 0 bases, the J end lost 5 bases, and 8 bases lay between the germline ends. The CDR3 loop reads CAISESGEDQPQHF. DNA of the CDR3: TGTGCCATCAGTGAGTCAGGGGAAGATCAGCCCCAGCATTTT.

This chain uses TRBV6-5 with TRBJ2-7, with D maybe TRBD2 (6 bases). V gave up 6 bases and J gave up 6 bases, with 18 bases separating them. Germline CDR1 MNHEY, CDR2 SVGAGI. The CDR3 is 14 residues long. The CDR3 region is CASSRTMVDSEQYF. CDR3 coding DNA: TGTGCCAGCAGCAGGACTATGGTGGACTCCGAGCAGTACTTC.

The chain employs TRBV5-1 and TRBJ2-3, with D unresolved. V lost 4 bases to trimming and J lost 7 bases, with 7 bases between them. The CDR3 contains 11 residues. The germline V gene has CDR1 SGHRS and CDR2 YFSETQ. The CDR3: CASSPFYTQYF. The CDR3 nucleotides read TGCGCCAGCAGCCCATTTTATACGCAGTATTTT.

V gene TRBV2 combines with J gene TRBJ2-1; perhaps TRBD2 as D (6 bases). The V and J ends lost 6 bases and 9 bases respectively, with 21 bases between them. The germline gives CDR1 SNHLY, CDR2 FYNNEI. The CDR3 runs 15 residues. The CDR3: CASSKGLTGIVEQFF. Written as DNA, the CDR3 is TGTGCCAGCAGCAAAGGACTAACGGGTATCGTTGAGCAGTTCTTC.

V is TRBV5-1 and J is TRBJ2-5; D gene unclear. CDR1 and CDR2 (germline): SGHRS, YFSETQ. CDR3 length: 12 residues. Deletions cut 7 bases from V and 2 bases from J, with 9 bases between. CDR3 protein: CASYNLQETQYF. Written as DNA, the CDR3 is TGCGCCAGCTATAACCTACAAGAGACCCAGTACTTC.

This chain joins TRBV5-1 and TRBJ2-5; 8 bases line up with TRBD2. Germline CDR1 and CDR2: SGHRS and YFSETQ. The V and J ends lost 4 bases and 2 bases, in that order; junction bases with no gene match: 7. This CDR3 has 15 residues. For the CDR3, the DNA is TGCGCCAGCAGCCCGGGAGGGGGTAGACAAGAGACCCAGTACTTC. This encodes CASSPGGGRQETQYF. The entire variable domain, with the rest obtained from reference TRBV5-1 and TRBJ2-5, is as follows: KAGVTQTPRYLIKTRGQQVTLSCSPISGHRSVSWYQQTPGQGLQFLFEYFSETQRNKGNFPGRFSGRQFSNSRSEMNVSTLELGDSALYLCASSPGGGRQETQYFGPGTRLLVL.

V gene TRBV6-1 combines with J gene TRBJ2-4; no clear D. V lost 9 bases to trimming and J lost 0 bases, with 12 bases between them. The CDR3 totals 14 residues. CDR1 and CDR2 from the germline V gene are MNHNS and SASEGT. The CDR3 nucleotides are TGTGCCAGTTTAGAAACCCCAGCCAAAAACATTCAGTACTTC. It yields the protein CASLETPAKNIQYF.

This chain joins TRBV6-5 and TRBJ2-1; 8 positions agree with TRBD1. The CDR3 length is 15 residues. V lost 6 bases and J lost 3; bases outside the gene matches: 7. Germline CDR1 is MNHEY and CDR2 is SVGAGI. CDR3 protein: CASSPAGTGYNEQFF. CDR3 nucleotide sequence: TGTGCCAGCAGCCCAGCCGGGACAGGCTACAATGAGCAGTTCTTC.

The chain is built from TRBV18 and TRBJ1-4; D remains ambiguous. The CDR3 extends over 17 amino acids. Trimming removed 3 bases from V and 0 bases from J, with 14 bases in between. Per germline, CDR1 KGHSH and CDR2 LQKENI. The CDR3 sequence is CASSPTVSPATNEKLFF. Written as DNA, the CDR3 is TGTGCCAGCTCACCCACCGTCAGTCCGGCAACTAATGAAAAACTGTTTTTT.

CDR3 loop: CATSRGGGTSGGAREQYF. CDR3 sequence (DNA): TGTGCCACCAGCCGAGGTGGGGGGACTAGCGGGGGGGCCCGGGAGCAGTACTTC. The rearrangement links TRBV15 to TRBJ2-7, with 16 nucleotides matching TRBD2. Germline lookup yields CDR1 LNHNV and CDR2 YYDKDF (reference sequence). The CDR3 is made up of 18 amino acids. V was clipped by 5 bases and J by 7 bases; unmatched bases: 14.

The CDR3 nucleotides are TGTGCCACCAGCAGAGCAGGGCCTAACTATGGCTACACCTTC. Its protein is CATSRAGPNYGYTF. This chain links TRBV15 with TRBJ1-2; D is perhaps TRBD1 (5 bases). Germline assignment: CDR1 LNHNV and CDR2 YYDKDF (reference sequence). The CDR3 totals 14 residues. V was shortened by 1 base and J by 0 bases, with 6 bases between the two germline ends.

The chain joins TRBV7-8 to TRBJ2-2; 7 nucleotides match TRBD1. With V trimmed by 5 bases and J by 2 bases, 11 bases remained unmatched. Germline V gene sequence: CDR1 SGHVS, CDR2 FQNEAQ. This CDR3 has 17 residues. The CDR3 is CASSLLGGQINTGELFF. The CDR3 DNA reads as TGTGCCAGCAGCCTCCTTGGGGGACAGATTAACACCGGGGAGCTGTTTTTT.

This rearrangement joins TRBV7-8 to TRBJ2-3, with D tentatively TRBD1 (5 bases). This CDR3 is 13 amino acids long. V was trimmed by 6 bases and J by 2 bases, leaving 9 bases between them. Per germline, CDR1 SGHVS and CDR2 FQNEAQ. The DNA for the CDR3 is TGTGCCAGCAGTTCCAGGGACACAGATACGCAGTATTTT. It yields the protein CASSSRDTDTQYF.

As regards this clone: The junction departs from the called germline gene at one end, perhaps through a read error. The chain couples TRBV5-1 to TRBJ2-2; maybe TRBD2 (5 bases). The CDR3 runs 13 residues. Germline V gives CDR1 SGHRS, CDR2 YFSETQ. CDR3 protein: CATSHGLTGELFF. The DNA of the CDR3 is TGCGCCACCAGCCACGGACTCACCGGGGAGCTGTTTTTT.

The CDR3 DNA sequence: TGTGCCAGCAGCTTAGTGGGACAGGGGGCGCGAACCGGGGAGCTGTTTTTT. Its protein is CASSLVGQGARTGELFF. The gene calls are TRBV7-9 and TRBJ2-2; 12 bases map to TRBD1. This CDR3 has 17 residues. Trimming took 1 base from V and 5 from J; bases not matched to a gene: 5. In germline, CDR1 is SEHNR, CDR2 FQNEAQ (reference sequence). Drawing the rest from reference TRBV7-9 and TRBJ2-2, the complete variable domain is DTGVSQNPRHKITKRGQNVTFRCDPISEHNRLYWYRQTLGQGPEFLTYFQNEAQLEKSRLLSDRFSAERPKGSFSTLEIQRTEQGDSAMYLCASSLVGQGARTGELFFGEGSRLTVL.

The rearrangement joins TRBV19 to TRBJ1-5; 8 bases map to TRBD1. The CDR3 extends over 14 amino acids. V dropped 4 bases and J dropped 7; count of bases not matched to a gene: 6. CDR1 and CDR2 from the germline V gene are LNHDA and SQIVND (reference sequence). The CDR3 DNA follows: TGTGCCAGTAGTACTCAGGGGGCCGGACAGCCCCAGCATTTT. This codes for CASSTQGAGQPQHF.

CDR3 coding DNA: TGTGCCAGCTCACCGGGACAGGGGTTCTACGAGCAGTACTTC. Its translation is CASSPGQGFYEQYF. This chain uses TRBV18 with TRBJ2-7, with TRBD1 identical over 10 bases. Germline lookup yields CDR1 KGHSH and CDR2 LQKENI. The CDR3 consists of 14 residues. The ends lost 3 bases at V and 3 bases at J; junction bases unmatched: 2.

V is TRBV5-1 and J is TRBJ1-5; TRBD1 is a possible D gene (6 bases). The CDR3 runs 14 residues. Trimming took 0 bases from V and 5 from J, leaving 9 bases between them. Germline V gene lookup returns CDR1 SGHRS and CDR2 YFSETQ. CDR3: CASSLGQEDQPQHF. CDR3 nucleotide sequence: TGCGCCAGCAGCTTGGGACAGGAGGATCAGCCCCAGCATTTT.

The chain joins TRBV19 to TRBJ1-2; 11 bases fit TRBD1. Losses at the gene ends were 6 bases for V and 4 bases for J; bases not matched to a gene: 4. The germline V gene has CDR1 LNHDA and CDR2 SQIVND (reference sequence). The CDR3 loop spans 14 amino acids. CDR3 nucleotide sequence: TGTGCCAGTAGGGACAGGGGGCGCGGCTATGGCTACACCTTC. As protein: CASRDRGRGYGYTF.

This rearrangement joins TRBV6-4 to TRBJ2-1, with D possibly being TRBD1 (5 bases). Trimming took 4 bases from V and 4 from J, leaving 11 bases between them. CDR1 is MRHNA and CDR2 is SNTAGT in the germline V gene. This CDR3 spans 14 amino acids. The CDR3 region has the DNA TGTGCCAGCAGTGCTGAAGACAGTTACAATGAGCAGTTCTTC. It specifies CASSAEDSYNEQFF.

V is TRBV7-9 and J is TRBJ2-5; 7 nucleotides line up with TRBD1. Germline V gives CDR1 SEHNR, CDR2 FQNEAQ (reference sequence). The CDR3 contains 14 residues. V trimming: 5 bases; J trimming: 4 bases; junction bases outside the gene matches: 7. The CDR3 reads CASSRWDSGETQYF. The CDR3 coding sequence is TGTGCCAGCAGCAGATGGGACAGCGGAGAGACCCAGTACTTC.

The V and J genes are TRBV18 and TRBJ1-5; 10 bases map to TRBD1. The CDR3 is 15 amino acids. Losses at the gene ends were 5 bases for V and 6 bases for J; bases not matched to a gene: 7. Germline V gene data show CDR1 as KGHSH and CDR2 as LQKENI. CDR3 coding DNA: TGTGCCAGCTCAGAAGAGACAGGGGGCGGTCAGCCCCAGCATTTT. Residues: CASSEETGGGQPQHF.

CDR3 sequence (DNA): TGTGCCAGCAGTGAAGGAGGTATAGAGACCCAGTACTTC. It yields the protein CASSEGGIETQYF. The rearrangement joins TRBV6-1 to TRBJ2-5; no reliable D call. V lost 1 base to trimming and J lost 4 bases, with 7 bases between them. The germline gives CDR1 MNHNS, CDR2 SASEGT. This CDR3 comprises 13 residues.